These T cell receptor beta chains were read from a single sample in a study of blood T cell repertoires in COVID-19. Data came from immunoSEQ multiplex PCR; TCRdb stores just in-frame clones and leaves some out. The data show some 260,000 clones, roughly 77% seen once. The specimen sequenced was peripheral blood. The receptors were gathered from a woman older than 75 with acute or convalescent COVID-19. The CDR3 runs from the conserved cysteine through the conserved F or W. D genes are given only for firm matches. Not all rows give a size; the values are once, few, many and, for expanded clones, a class.

D	J	size	V	CDR3	DNA
TRBD2	TRBJ2-5	-	TRBV5-1	CASSPAGDSGTQYF	TGCGCCAGCAGCCCTGCGGGAGACTCGGGGACCCAGTACTTC
-	TRBJ1-1	few	TRBV5-1	CASSHSQGTEAFF	TGCGCCAGCAGCCATTCACAGGGAACTGAAGCTTTCTTT
-	TRBJ1-1	-	TRBV9	CASSASRASNTEAFF	TGTGCCAGCAGCGCATCGCGGGCTTCAAACACTGAAGCTTTCTTT
-	TRBJ2-3	-	TRBV7-2	CASSLTAKDTQYF	TGTGCCAGCAGCTTAACAGCAAAAGATACGCAGTATTTT
-	TRBJ2-4	-	TRBV9	CASSVGGLAKNIQYF	TGTGCCAGCAGCGTAGGCGGACTAGCCAAAAACATTCAGTACTTC
TRBD1	TRBJ1-4	-	TRBV7-9	CASSLGTGVTNEKLFF	TGTGCCAGCAGCCTCGGGACAGGGGTCACTAATGAAAAACTGTTTTTT
-	TRBJ2-7	once	TRBV27	CASRPPRDSGRNEQYF	TGTGCCAGCAGACCTCCCCGGGACTCAGGACGGAACGAGCAGTACTTC
-	TRBJ1-1	-	TRBV14	CASSLQPGNTEAFF	TGTGCCAGCAGTCTTCAGCCGGGGAACACTGAAGCTTTCTTT
-	TRBJ2-5	-	TRBV7-2	CASSSLSTIPQETQYF	TGTGCCAGCAGCTCGTTATCTACCATACCACAAGAGACCCAGTACTTC
-	TRBJ2-1	-	TRBV18	CASSPSREQFF	TGTGCCAGCTCACCGTCCAGGGAGCAGTTCTTC
-	TRBJ1-2	-	TRBV6-5	CASSQGFDYGYTF	TGTGCCAGCAGTCAGGGGTTTGACTATGGCTACACCTTC
TRBD1	TRBJ2-7	few	TRBV6-5	CASRTTGGSYEQYF	TGTGCCAGCAGGACGACAGGGGGGTCTTACGAGCAGTACTTC
-	TRBJ2-3	-	TRBV5-1	CASSLEGQNTDTQYF	TGCGCCAGCAGCTTGGAAGGACAGAACACAGATACGCAGTATTTT
-	TRBJ2-1	-	TRBV5-1	CASSLLQGSYNEQFF	TGCGCCAGCAGCTTGCTGCAGGGGTCCTACAATGAGCAGTTCTTC